One and the same sample provided the 7 T cell receptor beta chains below, sequenced in a study of shared clonotypes between healthy human individuals. Sequencing used immunoSEQ multiplex PCR; TCRdb keeps in-frame clones, though not all of them. Here the sample spans millions of clones, just over 90% being singletons. Material: naive CD4+ T cells from PBMCs. The subset: CD45RA+ positively selected. The source is a man between 18 and 29 years old in good health. Some clones in this sample may be carry-over from other donors' samples.

The rearrangement links TRBV7-9 to TRBJ1-1; possibly TRBD1 for D (5 bases). Trimming removed 4 bases from V and 1 base from J, with 10 bases in between. The CDR3 covers 14 residues. Germline V gene sequence: CDR1 SEHNR, CDR2 FQNEAQ (reference sequence). The CDR3 sequence: CASSYPGRNTEAFF. DNA for the CDR3: TGTGCCAGCAGCTACCCAGGGAGGAACACTGAAGCTTTCTTT. Full variable domain (rest looked up from reference TRBV7-9 and TRBJ1-1): DTGVSQNPRHKITKRGQNVTFRCDPISEHNRLYWYRQTLGQGPEFLTYFQNEAQLEKSRLLSDRFSAERPKGSFSTLEIQRTEQGDSAMYLCASSYPGRNTEAFFGQGTRLTVV.

This clone occurred once. The V gene is TRBV4-3, the J gene TRBJ2-3; 7 positions agree with TRBD1. With 5 bases clipped from V and 3 bases from J, the junction kept 11 bases outside the gene matches. The CDR3 runs to 16 residues. The germline CDR1 and CDR2 sequences are LGHNA and YSLEER. CDR3 nucleotides: TGCGCCAGCAGCATTAATACAGGGGTTGTGACAGATACGCAGTATTTT. It translates to CASSINTGVVTDTQYF.

On this clone itself: This sample includes further DNA sequences coding for the same CDR3. The V gene is TRBV7-9, the J gene TRBJ1-4, with TRBD1 as a possible D gene (6 bases). CDR1 is SEHNR, CDR2 FQNEAQ, per germline (reference sequence). Trimming stripped 5 bases from V and 7 bases from J, with 17 bases between. The CDR3 extends over 15 amino acids. CDR3 coding DNA: TGTGCCAGCAGCCTTCGTACAGGGTATTCTGAAAAACTGTTTTTT. Its translation: CASSLRTGYSEKLFF.

The chain joins TRBV5-8 to TRBJ1-5; TRBD1 aligns across 7 bases. This CDR3 has 17 residues. The germline V gene encodes CDR1 SGHTS and CDR2 YDEGEE. The junction had 12 bases not matched to a gene; V was cut back by 4 bases and J by 2 bases. The CDR3 sequence: CASSAAPKGARNQPQHF. CDR3 DNA sequence: TGTGCCAGCAGCGCGGCACCAAAGGGGGCTCGCAATCAGCCCCAGCATTTT.

The J gene is TRBJ2-2, the V gene TRBV5-1; possible D gene TRBD1, 5 bases. CDR3 size: 13 residues. Germline V gives CDR1 SGHRS, CDR2 YFSETQ. The ends were cut back, 0 bases at V and 12 bases at J, with 12 bases in the middle. Here the CDR3 DNA reads TGCGCCAGCAGCTTGGAGGGGCAGGAAAAGCTGTTTTTT. Residues: CASSLEGQEKLFF.

Only one count was recorded for this clone. The sample contains more than one DNA sequence encoding this CDR3. The chain recombines TRBV28 with TRBJ2-5; D is unclear. The germline gives CDR1 MDHEN, CDR2 SYDVKM. V gave up 6 bases and J gave up 5 bases, with 4 bases separating them. The CDR3 runs to 10 residues. The chain's CDR3 is CASSSETQYF. DNA for the CDR3: TGTGCCAGCAGCTCCGAGACCCAGTACTTC.

The rearrangement links TRBV28 to TRBJ1-3; D ambiguous. Germline CDR1 is MDHEN and CDR2 is SYDVKM. The CDR3 extends over 18 amino acids. The V gene lost 2 bases and the J gene lost 3 bases, with 20 bases spanning the gap. CDR3 nucleotides: TGTGCCAGCAGTTTAATAAATCTAGGACGAACTGATGGAAACACCATATATTTT. This translates into CASSLINLGRTDGNTIYF.